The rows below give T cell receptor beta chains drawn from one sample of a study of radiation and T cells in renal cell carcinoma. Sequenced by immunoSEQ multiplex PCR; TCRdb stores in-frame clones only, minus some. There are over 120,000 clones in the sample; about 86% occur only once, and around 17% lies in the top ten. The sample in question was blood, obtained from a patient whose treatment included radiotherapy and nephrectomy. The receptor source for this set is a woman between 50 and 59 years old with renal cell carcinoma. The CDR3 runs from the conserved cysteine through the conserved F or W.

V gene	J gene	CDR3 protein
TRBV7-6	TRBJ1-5	CASSPQEYSNQPQHF
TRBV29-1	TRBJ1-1	CSALRQMNTEAFF
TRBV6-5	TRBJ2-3	CASSVQGVVADTQYF
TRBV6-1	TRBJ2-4	CASSERTGGYIQYF
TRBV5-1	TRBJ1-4	CASRTGTGGEKLFF
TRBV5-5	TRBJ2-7	CASSRGQIAYEQYF
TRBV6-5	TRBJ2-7	CASSPLAGDSYEQYF
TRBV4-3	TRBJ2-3	CASSPSFRTDTQYF
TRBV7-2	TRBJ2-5	CASSSGAPYQETQYF
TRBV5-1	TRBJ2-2	CASRRDLNTGELFF
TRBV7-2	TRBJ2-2	CASSLTGTGGTGELFF
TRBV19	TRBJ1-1	CASSPVGGGTGTEAFF
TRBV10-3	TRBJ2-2	CAISESKADTGELFF
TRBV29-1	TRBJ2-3	CSALYMEQYF
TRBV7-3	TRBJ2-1	CASSSTSGSPEQFF
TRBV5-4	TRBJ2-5	CASSLMASGGFLETQYF
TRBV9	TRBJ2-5	CASRSLAGGKETQYF
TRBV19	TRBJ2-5	CASSIADRGETQYF
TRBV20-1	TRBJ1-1	CSARQGAEAFF
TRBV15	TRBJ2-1	CATSITVANEQFF
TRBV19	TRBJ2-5	CASKGRGGDTETQYF
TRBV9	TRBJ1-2	CASSPAEGGYGYTF
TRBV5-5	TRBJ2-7	CASSLGPGVFYEQYF
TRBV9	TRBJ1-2	CASSVGGTNYGYTF
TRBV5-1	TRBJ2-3	CASSRDRGTDTQYF
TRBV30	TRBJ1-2	CAWSDPRGHYGYTF
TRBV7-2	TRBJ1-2	CASSLDRGPYGYTF
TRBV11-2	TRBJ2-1	CASSLLLASNEQFF
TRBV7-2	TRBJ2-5	CASSLVPYQETQYF
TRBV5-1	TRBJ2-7	CASSLADEQYF
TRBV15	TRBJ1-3	CATSREPGSRNTIYF
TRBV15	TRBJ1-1	CATSRDRGRNTEAFF
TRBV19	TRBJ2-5	CASSIKGVGQETQYF
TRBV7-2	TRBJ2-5	CASSLAGTSETQYF